The entry below describes one T cell receptor (beta chain). Its specificity is unknown. The data are from a study of post-analysis software for immune sequencing data. Broader study findings: Relative to controls, patients had about 5 TRBV segments at higher frequency, with TRBV5-6, TRBV5-1 and TRBV20-1 among these.

Unique molecular identifiers featured in each of the TCR beta cDNA libraries. One entry per CDR3 protein results from TCRdb running MiXCR on the PCR reads. The repertoire has roughly 430,000 distinct CDR3 sequences, 39% of them found once; the top ten carry less than 10%. CDR3 length: 14 amino acids. Trimming shortened V by 2 bases and J by 0 bases, and 8 bases separated the two germline ends. Germline lookup yields CDR1 DFQATT and CDR2 SNEGSKA (reference sequence). This receptor was taken from a girl aged 2 to 9 with multiple sclerosis. Sequencing input: blood. V and J are TRBV20-1 and TRBJ1-5; D call uncertain. The chain's CDR3 is CSARRVDSNQPQHF. CDR3 DNA: TGCAGTGCTAGACGGGTGGATAGCAATCAGCCCCAGCATTTT.